This T cell receptor beta chain was recovered during a study of tumor and adjacent non-tumor tissue in lung cancer. For the study at large: Histology: eleven to twelve adenocarcinoma, 2 squamous cell carcinoma, 1 small cell lung cancer. Aged about 31 to 80 years, patients included nine to eleven men and 4 to 6 women with stage I to III disease. Each sample yielded roughly 4.2 million productive TCRbeta reads on average. Whole-study findings and limits: In normal lung, the top 100 clones were significantly more dominant than in tumor.

TCRbeta libraries were built with three rounds of nested PCR, modified from ARM-PCR. Using its own MiXCR run on the multiplex PCR reads, TCRdb lists one record per CDR3 protein. The sample has 70,000 to 90,000 distinct CDR3 sequences, more than 80% seen once. The CDR3 is made up of 23 amino acids. Trimming took off 4 bases at V and 0 bases at J, with 31 bases between the two ends. CDR1 and CDR2 from the germline V gene are MNHEY and SVGEGT. This sample's RNA came from whole unsorted tissue. Distant lung tissue was collected more than 3 cm away from the tumor edge. Note on this clonotype: What it binds is not known.

The sequencing sample was made of distant non-tumor lung tissue. The J gene is TRBJ2-6, the V gene TRBV6-2 or TRBV6-3; perhaps TRBD1 as D (5 bases). The sequence came from a man in his 60s with non-small cell lung cancer. The CDR3 protein is CASSSTTARTFQNKFSGANVLTF. In nucleotides, the CDR3 is TGTGCCAGCAGTTCAACGACAGCCCGTACATTTCAGAACAAATTCTCTGGGGCCAACGTCCTGACTTTC.